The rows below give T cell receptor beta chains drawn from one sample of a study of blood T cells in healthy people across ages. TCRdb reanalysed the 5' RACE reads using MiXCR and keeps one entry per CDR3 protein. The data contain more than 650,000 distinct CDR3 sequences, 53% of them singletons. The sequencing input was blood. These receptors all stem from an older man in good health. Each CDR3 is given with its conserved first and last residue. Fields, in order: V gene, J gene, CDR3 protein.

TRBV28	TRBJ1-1	CASSPRGATYTEAFF
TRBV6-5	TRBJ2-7	CASSYASGGSYEQYF
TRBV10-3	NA	CAIRKGTGFEQYF
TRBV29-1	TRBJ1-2	CSVGHYGYTF
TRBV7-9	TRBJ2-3	CASSFVDPTAMDTQYF
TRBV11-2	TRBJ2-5	CASSSTKGETQYF
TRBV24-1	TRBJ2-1	CATSEAGRNEQFF
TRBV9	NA	CASSVGLAGYEQYF
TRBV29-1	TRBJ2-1	CSVLGGAGGSYNEQFF
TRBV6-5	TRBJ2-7	CASSYRAGTASYEQYF
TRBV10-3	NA	CAISSGSGSPYEQYF
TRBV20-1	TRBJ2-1	CSASRGGNEQFF
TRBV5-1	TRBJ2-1	CASSLASGSYNEQFF
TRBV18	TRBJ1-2	CASSQQKDSNYGYTF
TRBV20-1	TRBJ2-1	CSARDPTSDHYNEQFF
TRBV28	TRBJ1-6	CASIPGTGPGSPLHF
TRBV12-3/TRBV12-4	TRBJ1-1	CASRQGGANTEAFF